This entry lists 27 T cell receptor beta chains sequenced from one sample in a study of shared clonotypes between healthy human individuals. TCRdb's table, derived via immunoSEQ multiplex PCR, lists solely in-frame clones and lacks some. The sample yields about 1.1 million clones, around 77% seen once. Sequencing input: memory CD4+ T cells from PBMCs. The subset: CD45RA-negative fraction. The receptors stem from a man aged 18 to 30 in good health. Some clones in this sample may be carry-over from other donors' samples.

This chain links TRBV21-1 with TRBJ1-3. TRBV21-1 is classified as a pseudogene. This CDR3 is 13 amino acids long. The CDR3 loop is CASSTGNGNTIYF. The DNA of the CDR3 is TGTGCCAGCAGCACGGGGAATGGAAACACCATATATTTT.

The chain couples TRBV18 to TRBJ2-3; D might be TRBD2 (5 bases). V lost 6 bases and J 2 bases, leaving 12 bases between the germline ends. This CDR3 has 14 amino acids. In germline, CDR1 is KGHSH, CDR2 LQKENI. The CDR3 bases are TGTGCCAGCTCCCCGACCGGGGTCACAGATACGCAGTATTTT. Encoded protein: CASSPTGVTDTQYF.

V and J are TRBV7-9 and TRBJ2-7; D not certain. CDR1 and CDR2 (germline): SEHNR, FQNEAQ (reference sequence). Trimming removed 4 bases from V and 3 bases from J, with 10 bases in between. The CDR3 runs to 13 residues. Here the CDR3 DNA reads TGTGCCAGCAGCTCTCAAGAAATCTACGAGCAGTACTTC. It yields the protein CASSSQEIYEQYF.

The rearrangement joins TRBV4-2 to TRBJ2-7, with TRBD1 matching over 7 bases. CDR1 and CDR2 from the germline V gene are LGHNA and YNFKEQ. With V trimmed by 1 base and J by 3 bases, 3 bases remained unmatched. The CDR3 runs to 14 residues. CDR3 amino acids: CASSQGQGNYEQYF. CDR3 DNA sequence: TGTGCCAGCAGCCAAGGACAGGGAAACTACGAGCAGTACTTC.

V usage is TRBV21-1 and J usage is TRBJ1-2. TRBV21-1 is a recognized pseudogene. The CDR3 has 18 amino acids. The CDR3 sequence is CASSSEDKLKTIREGYTF. CDR3 in DNA: TGTGCCAGCAGCAGCGAAGACAAGTTGAAGACTATTCGTGAAGGCTACACCTTC.

The V call is TRBV5-1, the J call TRBJ1-4; 7 bases are a match to TRBD1. The germline CDR1 and CDR2 sequences are SGHRS and YFSETQ. The CDR3 contains 15 residues. With 4 bases clipped from V and 0 bases from J, the junction kept 3 bases outside the gene matches. The CDR3 nucleotides are TGCGCCAGCAGCGGAACAGGGGCAACTAATGAAAAACTGTTTTTT. Its protein product is CASSGTGATNEKLFF.

A note on this clone: Other nucleotide sequences from this sample produce the same CDR3. The rearrangement links TRBV5-1 to TRBJ1-2; 7 bases agree with TRBD1. The CDR3 is 13 residues long. CDR1 SGHRS and CDR2 YFSETQ come from the germline V gene. The V and J ends lost 2 bases and 4 bases, in that order; junction bases with no gene match: 2. The CDR3, as DNA: TGCGCCAGCAGCTTAGACAGGGTCTATGGCTACACCTTC. Its translation: CASSLDRVYGYTF.

The CDR3 DNA is TGTGCCAGCAGCAAAGAATGGACCAGGGACGGTTGCGCTTTCTTT. It yields the protein CASSKEWTRDGCAFF. The V and J genes are TRBV21-1 and TRBJ1-1. TRBV21-1 is classified as a pseudogene. This CDR3 comprises 15 residues.

This chain uses TRBV2 with TRBJ2-7; TRBD2 aligns across 7 bases. Germline loops: CDR1 SNHLY, CDR2 FYNNEI. The CDR3 sequence is 14 residues long. J gave up 0 bases and V 6 bases, and 5 bases lay outside the gene matches. The CDR3 is CASRASGSSYEQYF. The CDR3 DNA reads TGTGCCAGCAGGGCTAGCGGTAGCTCCTACGAGCAGTACTTC.

This clone came up once. The rearrangement links TRBV30 to TRBJ2-1, with 8 bases that match TRBD2. Losses at the gene ends were 5 bases for V and 5 bases for J; bases not matched to a gene: 8. Germline V gene data show CDR1 as GTSNPN and CDR2 as SVGIG (reference sequence). The CDR3 runs to 14 residues. This chain's CDR3 is CAWGISGNNNEQFF. CDR3 sequence (DNA): TGTGCCTGGGGTATTAGCGGGAACAACAATGAGCAGTTCTTC.

The CDR3 nucleotides are TGTGCCAGCAGTCCCCCAACGGGAAGGGGGGGGCAAGAGACCCAGTACTTC. This gives the protein CASSPPTGRGGQETQYF. The V gene is TRBV28, the J gene TRBJ2-5, with D perhaps TRBD2 (7 bases). V lost 5 bases to trimming and J lost 2 bases, with 21 bases between them. The CDR3 runs 17 residues. Germline V gene lookup returns CDR1 MDHEN and CDR2 SYDVKM.

The V call is TRBV7-8, the J call TRBJ1-2; D remains ambiguous. V was clipped by 1 base and J by 4 bases, with 10 bases between them. The germline V gene has CDR1 SGHVS and CDR2 FQNEAQ. The CDR3 sequence is 14 residues long. CDR3 region: CASSLGLLGYGYTF. As DNA, the CDR3 is TGTGCCAGCAGCTTAGGGTTGTTGGGCTATGGCTACACCTTC.

This clone was seen a few times. This rearrangement joins TRBV11-2 to TRBJ2-3; no clear D gene. CDR3 length: 13 amino acids. Germline CDR1 reads SGHAT; CDR2 reads FQNNGV. V lost 1 base and J 2 bases, leaving 4 bases between the germline ends. CDR3 loop: CASSLGNTDTQYF. The CDR3 DNA reads TGTGCCAGCAGCTTAGGGAACACAGATACGCAGTATTTT.

This clone came up many times. This chain joins TRBV6-7 and TRBJ1-2; no definite D call. TRBV6-7 is marked as an open reading frame, function uncertain. V gave up 0 bases and J gave up 5 bases, with 16 bases separating them. The CDR3 has 16 residues. As DNA, the CDR3 is TGTGCCAGCAGTTACTCAGCTCTGGTTTATCGGTATGGCTACACCTTC. It codes for CASSYSALVYRYGYTF.

The V and J genes are TRBV29-1 and TRBJ2-3; possibly TRBD2 for D (5 bases). This CDR3 comprises 13 residues. V was shortened by 4 bases and J by 1 base, with 9 bases between the two germline ends. CDR1 and CDR2 from the germline V gene are SQVTM and ANQGSEA. CDR3 sequence: CSVGQAGTDTQYF. In DNA form, the CDR3 reads TGCAGCGTTGGACAAGCGGGCACAGATACGCAGTATTTT.

This clone was seen a single time. The V and J genes are TRBV20-1 and TRBJ2-7; tentatively, D is TRBD1 (5 bases). Trimming stripped 4 bases from V and 6 bases from J, with 7 bases between. This CDR3 is 10 amino acids long. In germline, CDR1 is DFQATT, CDR2 SNEGSKA (reference sequence). CDR3 sequence reads: CSATGSEQYF. The CDR3 DNA follows: TGCAGTGCTACAGGGTCCGAGCAGTACTTC.

The chain carries TRBV9 and TRBJ2-5, with TRBD2 as a possible D gene (6 bases). This CDR3 has 12 amino acids. The germline V gene encodes CDR1 SGDLS and CDR2 YYNGEE. Trimming removed 4 bases from V and 5 bases from J, with 9 bases in between. CDR3 sequence reads: CASSIGGETQYF. The CDR3 nucleotides read TGTGCCAGCAGCATAGGAGGGGAGACCCAGTACTTC.

V gene TRBV18 combines with J gene TRBJ1-1; D is unresolved. The CDR3 extends over 16 amino acids. Trimming removed 0 bases at V and 1 base at J, with 12 bases between. Germline CDR1 is KGHSH and CDR2 is LQKENI. This CDR3 is CASSPPGGLGNTEAFF. CDR3 nucleotide sequence: TGTGCCAGCTCACCACCTGGAGGGCTAGGGAACACTGAAGCTTTCTTT.

The J gene is TRBJ2-3, the V gene TRBV7-3, with D perhaps matching TRBD1 (6 bases). The CDR3 covers 13 residues. V was pared by 8 bases and J by 8 bases, with 17 bases between. Germline V gives CDR1 SGHTA, CDR2 FQGTGA. The CDR3 sequence: CASQDRGQPTQYF. The CDR3, as DNA: TGTGCCAGCCAGGACAGAGGCCAACCTACGCAGTATTTT.

The chain uses TRBV27 and TRBJ1-5; D might be TRBD1 (6 bases). Trimming stripped 5 bases from V and 1 base from J, with 15 bases between. The germline V gene has CDR1 MNHEY and CDR2 SMNVEV (reference sequence). This CDR3 region has 16 residues. CDR3 DNA: TGTGCCAGCAGTCCCCGGACAGCGTTGAGCAATCAGCCCCAGCATTTT. Protein: CASSPRTALSNQPQHF.

The chain links TRBV7-2 to TRBJ2-7, with 11 bases identical to TRBD2. The CDR3 sequence is 17 residues long. The trim removed 2 bases at V and 0 bases at J, leaving 6 bases unmatched. The germline V gene encodes CDR1 SGHTA and CDR2 FQGNSA. DNA of the CDR3: TGTGCCAGCAGCTTATCGTTGACTAGCGGGGTCTCCTACGAGCAGTACTTC. This gives the protein CASSLSLTSGVSYEQYF.

The chain is built from TRBV10-3 and TRBJ2-7; 7 bases map to TRBD2. The ends lost 6 bases at V and 6 bases at J; junction bases unmatched: 14. Germline V lookup: CDR1 ENHRY, CDR2 SYGVKD. The CDR3 sequence is 15 residues long. CDR3 in amino acids: CAISERRDYGGEQYF. CDR3 coding DNA: TGTGCCATCAGCGAACGCAGGGACTATGGGGGCGAGCAGTACTTC.

This rearrangement joins TRBV4-3 to TRBJ2-7, with D maybe TRBD2 (5 bases). The CDR3 is 18 residues long. The V end lost 1 base, the J end lost 12 bases, and 31 bases lay between the germline ends. CDR1 is LGHNA and CDR2 is YSLEER in the germline V gene. Here the CDR3 DNA reads TGCGCCAGCAGCCAAGGAGCCGACCTCGGGGTCTTTTTTCCTACCGGGTACTTC. The encoded protein is CASSQGADLGVFFPTGYF.

V and J are TRBV7-8 and TRBJ1-4; D not certain. Trimming cost V 7 bases and J 8 bases, with 17 bases left between them. The CDR3 covers 14 residues. Germline values: CDR1 SGHVS, CDR2 FQNEAQ. The CDR3: CASTSGGNAEKLFF. CDR3 DNA sequence: TGTGCCAGCACCAGTGGTGGGAACGCGGAAAAACTGTTTTTT.

This clone turned up a few times. V usage is TRBV5-1 and J usage is TRBJ2-7; D ambiguous. CDR3 length equals 14 residues. Germline assignment: CDR1 SGHRS and CDR2 YFSETQ. The ends were cut back, 2 bases at V and 4 bases at J, with 13 bases in the middle. The CDR3 DNA reads as TGCGCCAGCAGCTTAAGCCAACCCCGATACGAGCAGTACTTC. This translates into CASSLSQPRYEQYF.

This clone has just a few counts. The rearrangement joins TRBV6-5 to TRBJ1-2, with D possibly TRBD1 on 6 matching bases. Germline lookup yields CDR1 MNHEY and CDR2 SVGAGI. This CDR3 region has 13 residues. V was clipped by 5 bases and J by 8 bases, with 15 bases between them. The DNA of the CDR3 is TGTGCCAGCAGTGCGCCAGGGGTCTGGGGCTACACCTTC. Protein product: CASSAPGVWGYTF.

V usage is TRBV2 and J usage is TRBJ2-7; the match to TRBD1 covers 8 bases. The CDR3 length is 13 residues. The V and J ends lost 8 bases and 4 bases, in that order; junction bases with no gene match: 7. In germline, CDR1 is SNHLY, CDR2 FYNNEI. CDR3 in amino acids: CASGQGNRYEQYF. The CDR3 region has the DNA TGTGCCAGCGGACAGGGAAATAGGTACGAGCAGTACTTC.